This T cell receptor beta chain was sequenced for a study of blood T cell repertoires in COVID-19. Background on the study: Some COVID-19 samples were acute and others convalescent; all came from the United States, Italy and Spain. PBMCs, B-cell-depleted T cells, or T cells provided the cDNA or gDNA that made up the material.

Recruits, aged about 18 to 95 years, lived in 20 to 30 US areas. Germline loops: CDR1 SGHNT, CDR2 YYREEE (reference sequence). The CDR3 runs to 16 residues. Trimming removed 0 bases from V and 4 bases from J; junction bases left unmatched: 5. In the authors' methods: Reference gene primer amplification gave estimated nucleated cell counts. TCRdb keeps only in-frame clones here, not all; method: immunoSEQ multiplex PCR. That table gives V, J and clone size, and the DNA gave D and trimming. The data hold hundreds of thousands of clones, with less than 90% observed a single time. The chain couples TRBV5-4 to TRBJ2-2; 8 bases are shared with TRBD2. The source material was PBMCs or T cells enriched from blood (not recorded which). The TCR was taken from a woman aged 60-75 years who had recovered from COVID-19. CDR3: CASSLGRGGPTGELFF. In DNA, the CDR3 is TGTGCCAGCAGCTTGGGACGGGGGGGCCCCACCGGGGAGCTGTTTTTT.